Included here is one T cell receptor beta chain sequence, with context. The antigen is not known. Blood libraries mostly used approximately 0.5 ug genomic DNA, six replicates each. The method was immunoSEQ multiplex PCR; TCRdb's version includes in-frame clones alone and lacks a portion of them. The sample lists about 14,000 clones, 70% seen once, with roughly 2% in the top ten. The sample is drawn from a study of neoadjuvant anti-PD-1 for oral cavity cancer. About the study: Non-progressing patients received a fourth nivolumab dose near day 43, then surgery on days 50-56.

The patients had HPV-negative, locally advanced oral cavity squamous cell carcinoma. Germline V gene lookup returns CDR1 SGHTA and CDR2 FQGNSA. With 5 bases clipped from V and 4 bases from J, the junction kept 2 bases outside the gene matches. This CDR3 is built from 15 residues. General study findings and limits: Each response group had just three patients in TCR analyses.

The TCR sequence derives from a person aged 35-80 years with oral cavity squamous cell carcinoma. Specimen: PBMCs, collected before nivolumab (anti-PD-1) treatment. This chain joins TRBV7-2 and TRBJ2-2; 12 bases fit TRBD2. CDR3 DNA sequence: TGTGCCAGCAGCAAGGGACTAGCGGGCACCGGGGAGCTGTTTTTT. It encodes CASSKGLAGTGELFF. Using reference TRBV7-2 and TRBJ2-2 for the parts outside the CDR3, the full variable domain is GAGVSQSPSNKVTEKGKDVELRCDPISGHTALYWYRQSLGQGLEFLIYFQGNSAPDKSGLPSDRFSAERTGGSVSTLTIQRTQQEDSAVYLCASSKGLAGTGELFFGEGSRLTVL.